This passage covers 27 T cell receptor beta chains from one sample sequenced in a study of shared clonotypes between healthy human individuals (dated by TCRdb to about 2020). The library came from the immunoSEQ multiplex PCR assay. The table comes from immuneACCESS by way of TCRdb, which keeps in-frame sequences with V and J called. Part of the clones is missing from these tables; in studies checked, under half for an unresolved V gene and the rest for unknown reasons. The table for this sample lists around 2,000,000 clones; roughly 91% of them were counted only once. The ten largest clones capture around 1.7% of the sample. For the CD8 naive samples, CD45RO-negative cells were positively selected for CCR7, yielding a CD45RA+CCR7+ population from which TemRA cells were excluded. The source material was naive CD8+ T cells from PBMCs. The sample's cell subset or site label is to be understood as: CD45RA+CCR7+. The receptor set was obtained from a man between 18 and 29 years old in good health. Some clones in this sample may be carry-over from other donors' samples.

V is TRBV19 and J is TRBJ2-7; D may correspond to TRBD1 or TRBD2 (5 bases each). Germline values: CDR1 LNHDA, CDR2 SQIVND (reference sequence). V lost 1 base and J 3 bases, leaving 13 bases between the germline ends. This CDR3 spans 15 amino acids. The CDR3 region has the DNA TGTGCCAGTAGTATAGCGCAGGGACCCCTCTACGAGCAGTACTTC. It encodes CASSIAQGPLYEQYF.

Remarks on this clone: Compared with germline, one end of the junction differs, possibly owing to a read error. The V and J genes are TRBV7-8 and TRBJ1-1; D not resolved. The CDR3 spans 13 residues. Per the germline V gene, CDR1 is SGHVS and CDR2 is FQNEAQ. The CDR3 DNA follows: TGTGCCAGCAGCCTTGGTGGGAACGCTGAAGCTTTCTTT. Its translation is CASSLGGNAEAFF. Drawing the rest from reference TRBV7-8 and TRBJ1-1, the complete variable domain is GAGVSQSPRYKVAKRGQDVALRCDPISGHVSLFWYQQALGQGPEFLTYFQNEAQLDKSGLPSDRFFAERPEGSVSTLKIQRTQQEDSAVYLCASSLGGNAEAFFGQGTRLTVV.

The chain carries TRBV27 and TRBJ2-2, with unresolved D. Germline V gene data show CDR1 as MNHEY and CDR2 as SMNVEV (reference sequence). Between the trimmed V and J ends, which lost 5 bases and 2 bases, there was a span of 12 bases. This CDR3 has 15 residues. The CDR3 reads CASSAGYPNTGELFF. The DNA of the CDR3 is TGTGCCAGCAGTGCCGGTTACCCCAACACCGGGGAGCTGTTTTTT.

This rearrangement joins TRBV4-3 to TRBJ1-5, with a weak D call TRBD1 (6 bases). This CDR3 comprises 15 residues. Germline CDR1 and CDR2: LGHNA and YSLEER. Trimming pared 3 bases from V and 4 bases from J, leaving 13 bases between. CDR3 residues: CASSQDGTPNQPQHF. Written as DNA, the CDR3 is TGCGCCAGCAGCCAGGACGGGACACCTAATCAGCCCCAGCATTTT.

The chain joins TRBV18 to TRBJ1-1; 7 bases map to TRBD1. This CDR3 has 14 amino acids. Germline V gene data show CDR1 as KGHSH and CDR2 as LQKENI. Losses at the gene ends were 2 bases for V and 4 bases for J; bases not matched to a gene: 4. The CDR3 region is CASSPTGTATEAFF. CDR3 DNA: TGTGCCAGCTCACCAACAGGGACAGCCACTGAAGCTTTCTTT.

Written as DNA, the CDR3 is TGCGCCAGCAGCCAAGATCGGACTGGCAGAATCTATGGCTACACCTTC. Amino acids: CASSQDRTGRIYGYTF. The V and J genes are TRBV4-1 and TRBJ1-2, with unresolved D. The CDR3 has 16 residues. Trimming pared 0 bases from V and 4 bases from J, leaving 15 bases between. Germline assignment: CDR1 MGHRA and CDR2 YSYEKL.

The CDR3 DNA is TGTGCCAGCAGTGAAGCCAGGGGCCACGAGCAGTACTTC. Amino acids: CASSEARGHEQYF. The gene calls are TRBV2 and TRBJ2-7, with a possible D match to TRBD1 (6 bases). Germline assignment: CDR1 SNHLY and CDR2 FYNNEI. V lost 0 bases, J lost 5 bases, and 8 bases lay in between. The CDR3 runs 13 residues.

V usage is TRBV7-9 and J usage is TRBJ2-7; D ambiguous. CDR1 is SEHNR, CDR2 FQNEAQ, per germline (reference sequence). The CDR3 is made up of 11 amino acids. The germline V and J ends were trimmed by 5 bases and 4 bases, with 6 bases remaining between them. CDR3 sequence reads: CASSVGYEQYF. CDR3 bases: TGTGCCAGCAGCGTCGGTTACGAGCAGTACTTC.

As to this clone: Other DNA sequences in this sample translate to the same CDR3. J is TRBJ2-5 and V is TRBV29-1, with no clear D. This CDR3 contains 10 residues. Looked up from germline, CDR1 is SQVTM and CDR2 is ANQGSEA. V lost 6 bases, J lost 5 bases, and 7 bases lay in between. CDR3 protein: CSVERETQYF. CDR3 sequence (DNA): TGCAGCGTAGAGAGGGAGACCCAGTACTTC.

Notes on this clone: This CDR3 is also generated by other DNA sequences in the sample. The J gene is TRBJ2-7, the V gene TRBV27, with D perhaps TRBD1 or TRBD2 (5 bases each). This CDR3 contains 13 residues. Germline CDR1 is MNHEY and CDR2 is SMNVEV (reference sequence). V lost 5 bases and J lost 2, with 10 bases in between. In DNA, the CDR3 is TGTGCCAGCAGTCATGGGGGTCCCTACGAGCAGTACTTC. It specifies CASSHGGPYEQYF.

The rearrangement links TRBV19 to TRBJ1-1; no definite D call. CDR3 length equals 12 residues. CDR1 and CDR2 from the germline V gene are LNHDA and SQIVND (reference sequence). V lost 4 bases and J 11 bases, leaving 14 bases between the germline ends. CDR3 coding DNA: TGTGCCAGTAGTACCCCGGGGTTCGGGGCTTTCTTT. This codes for CASSTPGFGAFF.

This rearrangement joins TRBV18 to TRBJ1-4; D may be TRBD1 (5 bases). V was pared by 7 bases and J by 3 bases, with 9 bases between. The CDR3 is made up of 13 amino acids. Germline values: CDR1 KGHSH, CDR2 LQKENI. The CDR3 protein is CASLQASNEKLFF. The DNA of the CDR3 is TGTGCCAGCTTACAGGCCTCTAATGAAAAACTGTTTTTT. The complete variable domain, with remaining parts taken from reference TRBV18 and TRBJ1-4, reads NAGVMQNPRHLVRRRGQEARLRCSPMKGHSHVYWYRQLPEEGLKFMVYLQKENIIDESGMPKERFSAEFPKEGPSILRIQQVVRGDSAAYFCASLQASNEKLFFGSGTQLSVL.

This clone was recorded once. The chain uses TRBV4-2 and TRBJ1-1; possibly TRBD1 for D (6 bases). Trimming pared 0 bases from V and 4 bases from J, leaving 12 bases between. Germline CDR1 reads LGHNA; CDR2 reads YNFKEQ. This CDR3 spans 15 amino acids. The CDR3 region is CASSQETGLATEAFF. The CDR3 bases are TGTGCCAGCAGCCAAGAAACAGGGTTGGCCACTGAAGCTTTCTTT.

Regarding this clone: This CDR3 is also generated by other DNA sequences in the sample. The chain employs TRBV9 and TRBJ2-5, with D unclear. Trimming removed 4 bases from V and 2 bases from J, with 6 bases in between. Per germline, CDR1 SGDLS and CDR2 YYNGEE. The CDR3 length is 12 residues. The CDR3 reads CASSPNQETQYF. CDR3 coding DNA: TGTGCCAGCAGCCCAAATCAAGAGACCCAGTACTTC.

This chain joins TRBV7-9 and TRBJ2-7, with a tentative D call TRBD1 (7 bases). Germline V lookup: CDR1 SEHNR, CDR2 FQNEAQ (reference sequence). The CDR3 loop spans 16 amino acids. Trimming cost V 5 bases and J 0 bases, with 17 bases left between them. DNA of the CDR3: TGTGCCAGCAGCCCCAGCAGGGGGGTGTTCTCCTACGAGCAGTACTTC. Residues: CASSPSRGVFSYEQYF.

CDR3: CASSPKRTTGTDTQYF. In nucleotides, the CDR3 is TGTGCCAGCTCACCAAAACGGACTACCGGCACAGATACGCAGTATTTT. This chain joins TRBV18 and TRBJ2-3; D possibly corresponds to TRBD2 (6 bases). Trimming removed 2 bases from V and 1 base from J, with 13 bases in between. The CDR3 loop spans 16 amino acids. Germline CDR1 is KGHSH and CDR2 is LQKENI.

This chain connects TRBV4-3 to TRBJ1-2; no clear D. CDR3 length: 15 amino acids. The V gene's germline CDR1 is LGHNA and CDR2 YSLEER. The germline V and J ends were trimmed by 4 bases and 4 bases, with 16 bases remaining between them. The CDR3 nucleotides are TGCGCCAGCAGCCCCAGTCTTGGGGATATCTATGGCTACACCTTC. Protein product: CASSPSLGDIYGYTF.

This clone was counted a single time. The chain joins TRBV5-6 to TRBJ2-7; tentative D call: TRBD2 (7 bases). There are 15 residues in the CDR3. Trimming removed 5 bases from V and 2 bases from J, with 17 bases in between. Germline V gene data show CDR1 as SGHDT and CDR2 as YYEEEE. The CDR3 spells CASRLGASGPYEQYF. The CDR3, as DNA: TGTGCCAGCAGACTGGGGGCTAGCGGTCCCTACGAGCAGTACTTC.

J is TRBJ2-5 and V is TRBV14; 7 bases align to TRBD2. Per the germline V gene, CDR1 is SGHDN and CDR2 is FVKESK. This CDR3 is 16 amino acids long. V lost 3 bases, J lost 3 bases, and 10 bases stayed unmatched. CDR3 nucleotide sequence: TGTGCCAGCAGCCATTTTATCACCGGGGGGAAAGAGACCCAGTACTTC. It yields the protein CASSHFITGGKETQYF.

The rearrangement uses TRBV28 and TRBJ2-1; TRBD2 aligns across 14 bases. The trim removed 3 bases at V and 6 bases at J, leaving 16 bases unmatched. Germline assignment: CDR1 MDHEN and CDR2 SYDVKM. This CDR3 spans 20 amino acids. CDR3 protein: CASSFAGTSGSPEIFNEQFF. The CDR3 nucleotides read TGTGCCAGCAGTTTCGCTGGGACTAGCGGGAGTCCCGAGATATTCAATGAGCAGTTCTTC.

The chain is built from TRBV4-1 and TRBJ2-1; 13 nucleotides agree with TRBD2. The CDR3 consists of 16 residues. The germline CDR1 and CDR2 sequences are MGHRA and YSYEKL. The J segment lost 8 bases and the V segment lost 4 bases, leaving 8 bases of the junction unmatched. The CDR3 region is CASSRRTSGSGDEQFF. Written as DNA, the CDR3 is TGCGCCAGCAGCCGCCGGACTAGCGGGAGTGGGGATGAGCAGTTCTTC.

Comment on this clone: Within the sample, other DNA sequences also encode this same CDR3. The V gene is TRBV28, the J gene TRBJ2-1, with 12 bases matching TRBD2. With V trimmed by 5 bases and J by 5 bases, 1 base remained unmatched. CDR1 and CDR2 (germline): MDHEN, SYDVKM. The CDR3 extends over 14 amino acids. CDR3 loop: CASSLAGGNNEQFF. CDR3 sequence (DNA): TGTGCCAGCAGTCTAGCGGGAGGGAACAATGAGCAGTTCTTC.

CDR3 loop: CASSRVGGQTTDTQYF. The CDR3 DNA follows: TGTGCCAGCAGCCGAGTAGGAGGCCAGACCACAGATACGCAGTATTTT. The genes are TRBV11-2 and TRBJ2-3; D possibly corresponds to TRBD2 (5 bases). Germline loops: CDR1 SGHAT, CDR2 FQNNGV. The CDR3 is made up of 16 amino acids. The V end was cut by 5 bases, the J end by 2 bases, with 17 bases between.

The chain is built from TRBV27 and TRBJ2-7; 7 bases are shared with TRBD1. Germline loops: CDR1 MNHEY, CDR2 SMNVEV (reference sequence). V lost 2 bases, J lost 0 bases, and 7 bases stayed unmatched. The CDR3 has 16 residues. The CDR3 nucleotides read TGTGCCAGCAGTTTAAAGGGACAGAGCTACTCCTACGAGCAGTACTTC. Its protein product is CASSLKGQSYSYEQYF.

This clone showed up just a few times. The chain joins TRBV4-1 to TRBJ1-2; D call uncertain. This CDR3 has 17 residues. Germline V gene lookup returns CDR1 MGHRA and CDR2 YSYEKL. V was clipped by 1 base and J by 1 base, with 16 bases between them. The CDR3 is CASSQVSGLENNYGYTF. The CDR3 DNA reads TGCGCCAGCAGCCAAGTGTCAGGACTGGAAAATAACTATGGCTACACCTTC.

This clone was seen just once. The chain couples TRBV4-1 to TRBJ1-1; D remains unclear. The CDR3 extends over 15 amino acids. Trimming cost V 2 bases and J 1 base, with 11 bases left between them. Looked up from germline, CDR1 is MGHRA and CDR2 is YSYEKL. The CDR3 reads CASSQPQIQNTEAFF. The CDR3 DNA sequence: TGCGCCAGCAGCCAACCACAGATTCAGAACACTGAAGCTTTCTTT.

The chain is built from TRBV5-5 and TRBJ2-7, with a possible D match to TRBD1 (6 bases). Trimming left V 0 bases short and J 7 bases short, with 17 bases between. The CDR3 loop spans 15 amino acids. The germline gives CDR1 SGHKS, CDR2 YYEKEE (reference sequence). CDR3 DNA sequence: TGTGCCAGCAGCTTGGCCAGGGCTTTAGGGGGAGAGCAGTACTTC. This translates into CASSLARALGGEQYF.